This T cell receptor beta chain was profiled in a study of cytomegalovirus exposure and HLA in healthy donors. Study results and limitations: Sequencing had likely introduced a cluster of highly shared sequence variants as an artifact.

The CDR3 is 13 residues long. Trimming took 8 bases from V and 6 from J, leaving 16 bases between them. Germline V gene lookup returns CDR1 MNHEY and CDR2 SMNVEV (reference sequence). A remark on this clone: Antigen: not known.

The PCR had 60 Vbeta and 13 Jbeta primers. Assay: immunoSEQ multiplex PCR; the TCRdb copy retains only in-frame clones and omits some. This table has about 170,000 clones, 80% to 90% appearing once. This TCR was sampled from a woman between 18 and 29 years old in good health and CMV-seronegative. Specimen: PBMCs. The rearrangement links TRBV27 to TRBJ1-2; D is unclear. The CDR3 nucleotides read TGTGCCAGCCAACCAGTATTTGGAGATGGCTACACCTTC. Its translation: CASQPVFGDGYTF.